The 29 T cell receptor beta chains below were found in one sample sequenced in a study of molecular identifiers for immune sequencing clone quantification (dated by TCRdb to the late 2010s). The library was built by means of PCR. For sequencing, a NextSeq 500 was employed. The public reads were run again by TCRdb, first through fastp at Q25 and then through MiXCR, and only productive beta chains were kept. All rows with the same CDR3 protein become a single entry with the most common DNA and genes. This sample comprises tens of thousands of distinct CDR3 sequences, around 25% of them detected only once. Jointly, the top ten make up approximately 0.8% of the sample. The sequencing input was naive CD8+ T cells from blood, with Jurkat cell RNA spiked in. Taken with the paper, the label for cell subset or site translates to: FACS-sorted CD8+CD4-CCR7+CD45RA+ naive T cells. These receptors were taken from a human donor in good health. Some libraries in this study had Jurkat cell RNA spiked in.

This clonotype was detected ten times or more. The genes are TRBV6-2 or TRBV6-3 and TRBJ1-1; D gene ambiguous. There are 13 residues in the CDR3. Trimming stripped 0 bases from V and 4 bases from J, with 6 bases between. Germline V lookup: CDR1 MNHEY, CDR2 SVGEGT. DNA for the CDR3: TGTGCCAGCAGTTACTCAATCGTCACTGAAGCTTTCTTT. As protein: CASSYSIVTEAFF.

In this sample, this clonotype turned up a few times. The chain has TRBV30 and TRBJ1-1, with a possible D match to TRBD1 (5 bases). The CDR3 sequence is 13 residues long. V lost 2 bases and J 2 bases, leaving 9 bases between the germline ends. From germline, CDR1 is GTSNPN and CDR2 SVGIG (reference sequence). CDR3 bases: TGTGCCTGGAGTTGGGGGGACAACACTGAAGCTTTCTTT. As protein: CAWSWGDNTEAFF.

The CDR3: CASSLFFGAGSTGELFF. The CDR3 region has the DNA TGTGCCAGCAGTTTATTTTTTGGGGCGGGCTCGACCGGGGAGCTGTTTTTT. The chain links TRBV27 to TRBJ2-2; either TRBD1 or TRBD2 may fit D (5 bases each). Trimming pared 1 base from V and 5 bases from J, leaving 17 bases between. This CDR3 has 17 amino acids. CDR1 is MNHEY and CDR2 is SMNVEV in the germline V gene (reference sequence).

In the case of this clonotype: Since a much larger clone is just one base distant, this may be a read error. V and J are TRBV19 and TRBJ2-7, with D perhaps matching TRBD2 (5 bases). In germline, CDR1 is LNHDA, CDR2 SQIVND (reference sequence). This CDR3 comprises 13 residues. The V and J ends lost 6 bases and 7 bases respectively, with 16 bases between them. CDR3 coding DNA: TGTGCCAGTAGGTTGGTGGGAGTCGGGGAGCAGTACTTC. It codes for CASRLVGVGEQYF.

The sample holds a few counts of this clonotype. The V and J genes are TRBV27 and TRBJ2-7; possible D gene TRBD2, 6 bases. Trimming took 6 bases from V and 6 from J, leaving 12 bases between them. CDR1 MNHEY and CDR2 SMNVEV come from the germline V gene (reference sequence). The CDR3 has 12 amino acids. CDR3 loop: CASSTLGGEQYF. CDR3 nucleotide sequence: TGTGCCAGCAGCACCCTGGGGGGCGAGCAGTACTTC.

This clonotype has a count of ten or more. The V and J genes are TRBV7-6 and TRBJ2-3; 8 bases line up with TRBD1. The CDR3 has 17 amino acids. The V and J ends lost 0 bases and 1 base, in that order; junction bases with no gene match: 6. The germline V gene encodes CDR1 SGHVS and CDR2 FNYEAQ. This CDR3 is CASSLARDRRGTDTQYF. The CDR3 DNA is TGTGCCAGCAGCTTAGCCAGGGACAGGAGGGGCACAGATACGCAGTATTTT.

The sample holds many counts of this clonotype. The chain combines TRBV18 with TRBJ2-3, with D hard to call. V was clipped by 1 base and J by 3 bases, with 11 bases between them. The CDR3 covers 15 residues. CDR1 and CDR2 (germline): KGHSH, LQKENI. The DNA for the CDR3 is TGTGCCAGCTCACCACTGGCCGGAGATACAGATACGCAGTATTTT. It codes for CASSPLAGDTDTQYF. Full variable domain (outside the CDR3, taken from reference TRBV18 and TRBJ2-3): NAGVMQNPRHLVRRRGQEARLRCSPMKGHSHVYWYRQLPEEGLKFMVYLQKENIIDESGMPKERFSAEFPKEGPSILRIQQVVRGDSAAYFCASSPLAGDTDTQYFGPGTRLTVL.

This clonotype was picked up many times. The chain is built from TRBV4-1 and TRBJ1-5; D gene uncertain. The germline V and J ends were trimmed by 1 base and 5 bases, with 9 bases remaining between them. The CDR3 totals 14 residues. The V gene's germline CDR1 is MGHRA and CDR2 YSYEKL. The CDR3 region is CASSQVAIDQPQHF. The CDR3 region has the DNA TGCGCCAGCAGCCAAGTTGCGATCGATCAGCCCCAGCATTTT.

This clonotype was detected only a few times. The V call is TRBV7-9, the J call TRBJ2-7, with 9 bases fitting TRBD1. The CDR3 contains 15 residues. Germline V CDR1 and CDR2: SEHNR, FQNEAQ (reference sequence). Trimming took 7 bases from V and 3 from J; bases not matched to a gene: 10. CDR3 nucleotides: TGTGCCAGCACCCCCCTCCGGGACAGGGACTACGAGCAGTACTTC. Translation: CASTPLRDRDYEQYF.

This clonotype appeared a single time. The junction does not match germline at one end; this may be a read error. The chain recombines TRBV7-9 with TRBJ1-4; D is undetermined. The germline V gene has CDR1 SEHNR and CDR2 FQNEAQ (reference sequence). The CDR3 covers 15 residues. This chain's CDR3 is CASSLVTATNEKLLF. Here the CDR3 DNA reads TGTGCCAGCAGCTTAGTGACGGCAACTAATGAAAAACTGTTATTT.

This clonotype was recorded many times. The rearrangement uses TRBV2 and TRBJ1-5; D might be TRBD1 (6 bases). This CDR3 is built from 15 residues. The V gene lost 8 bases and the J gene lost 0 bases, with 14 bases spanning the gap. Germline CDR1 SNHLY, CDR2 FYNNEI. CDR3 in DNA: TGTGCCAGCGGATCCTGGACAGATAGCAATCAGCCCCAGCATTTT. Translating gives CASGSWTDSNQPQHF.

This clonotype turned up a few times. This chain joins TRBV27 and TRBJ1-2, with D perhaps matching TRBD1 (6 bases). V lost 2 bases, J lost 4 bases, and 11 bases lay in between. There are 14 residues in the CDR3. Germline V CDR1 and CDR2: MNHEY, SMNVEV (reference sequence). CDR3 nucleotides: TGTGCCAGCAGTTTACTGGGGGCCGGCTATGGCTACACCTTC. Protein product: CASSLLGAGYGYTF.

With regard to this clonotype: A single base separates this from a much larger clone, so it may be a read error. The conserved final phenylalanine or tryptophan is absent from the CDR3, which likely points to a read error. This chain uses TRBV7-9 with TRBJ1-5, with D possibly being TRBD1 (5 bases). This CDR3 spans 16 amino acids. CDR1 and CDR2 from the germline V gene are SEHNR and FQNEAQ (reference sequence). Trimming cost V 2 bases and J 5 bases, with 16 bases left between them. CDR3 sequence: CASSLFRGGVDQPQHL. The CDR3 bases are TGTGCCAGCAGCTTATTCCGCGGAGGGGTGGATCAGCCCCAGCATTTA.

This clonotype has ten or more counts. V gene TRBV15 combines with J gene TRBJ1-3, with unresolved D. Trimming shortened V by 0 bases and J by 3 bases, and 6 bases separated the two germline ends. The CDR3 sequence is 14 residues long. Germline V gives CDR1 LNHNV, CDR2 YYDKDF (reference sequence). The CDR3 DNA follows: TGTGCCACCAGCAGAGAGGAGCGTGGAAACACCATATATTTT. It codes for CATSREERGNTIYF.

A word on this clonotype: Given a much more abundant clone one base away, this may be a read error. V and J are TRBV6-6 and TRBJ2-5; 7 nucleotides align to TRBD1. The CDR3 covers 16 residues. Germline assignment: CDR1 MNHNY and CDR2 SVGAGI (reference sequence). Trimming at V came to 5 bases and at J to 5 bases, leaving 14 bases not matched to a gene. CDR3: CASSSTGAAFGETQYF. In nucleotides, the CDR3 is TGTGCCAGCAGTAGTACAGGGGCGGCGTTTGGGGAGACCCAGTACTTC.

This clonotype was counted between two and nine times. The V and J genes are TRBV19 and TRBJ1-1; no firm D call. Trimming shortened V by 5 bases and J by 1 base, and 8 bases separated the two germline ends. Germline-derived CDR1 and CDR2 are LNHDA and SQIVND (reference sequence). CDR3 length: 13 amino acids. The CDR3 DNA reads as TGTGCCAGTAGTTGGTGGGGGAACACTGAAGCTTTCTTT. Protein product: CASSWWGNTEAFF.

The V and J genes are TRBV19 and TRBJ2-7, with D uncertain. Looked up from germline, CDR1 is LNHDA and CDR2 is SQIVND (reference sequence). Trimming removed 3 bases from V and 6 bases from J, with 12 bases in between. The CDR3 has 13 amino acids. The CDR3 DNA sequence: TGTGCCAGTAGTATTAGTGGCGTCCTCGAGCAGTACTTC. Its protein is CASSISGVLEQYF.

This chain links TRBV10-2 with TRBJ2-7; 9 nucleotides agree with TRBD1. This CDR3 region has 14 residues. V was clipped by 5 bases and J by 7 bases; unmatched bases: 9. Germline CDR1 WSHSY, CDR2 SAAADI. CDR3 DNA: TGCGCCAGCAGTACAGGGGGCCCCTCGTGGGAGCAGTACTTC. This gives the protein CASSTGGPSWEQYF.

As concerns this clonotype: With a much larger clone just one base away, this may be a read error. CDR3 loop: CASSPPGTRRTQYF. CDR3 DNA sequence: TGTGCCAGCAGTCCGCCCGGGACCCGAAGGACCCAGTACTTC. This chain connects TRBV6-5 to TRBJ2-5; D is tentatively TRBD1 or TRBD2 (5 bases each). In germline, CDR1 is MNHEY, CDR2 SVGAGI. Between the trimmed V and J ends, which lost 5 bases and 7 bases, there was a span of 17 bases. CDR3 size: 14 residues.

V usage is TRBV13 and J usage is TRBJ2-7, with TRBD1 identical over 11 bases. The CDR3 covers 14 residues. CDR1 is PRHDT, CDR2 FYEKMQ, per germline (reference sequence). V trimming: 5 bases; J trimming: 2 bases; junction bases outside the gene matches: 2. The chain's CDR3 is CASSEGQGAYEQYF. CDR3 DNA: TGTGCCAGCAGCGAGGGACAGGGGGCCTACGAGCAGTACTTC.

In this sample, this clonotype turned up many times. The chain links TRBV27 to TRBJ2-3, with 9 bases matching TRBD2. Germline loops: CDR1 MNHEY, CDR2 SMNVEV (reference sequence). V shed 1 base and J 4 bases; nucleotides not matched to a gene: 9. The CDR3 spans 17 residues. The CDR3 region has the DNA TGTGCCAGCAGTTTATGGTTTAGCGGGAGCGCCTCAGATACGCAGTATTTT. The encoded protein is CASSLWFSGSASDTQYF.

This clonotype was picked up many times. CDR3 nucleotides: TGCGCCAGCTCCTCGGACAGGGAAAACACTGAAGCTTTCTTT. It is translated as CASSSDRENTEAFF. This chain links TRBV4-3 with TRBJ1-1; 8 positions agree with TRBD1. This CDR3 region has 14 residues. Germline CDR1 LGHNA, CDR2 YSLEER. Trimming took 8 bases from V and 2 from J; bases not matched to a gene: 7.

The table lists this clonotype with a few counts. The chain recombines TRBV6-5 with TRBJ2-1; 15 nucleotides line up with TRBD2. The CDR3 is made up of 19 amino acids. V gave up 5 bases and J gave up 0 bases; unmatched junction bases: 8. The germline V gene encodes CDR1 MNHEY and CDR2 SVGAGI. Here the CDR3 reads CASSEGTSGGPSSYNEQFF. In DNA, the CDR3 is TGTGCCAGCAGTGAGGGGACTAGCGGGGGGCCTAGCTCCTACAATGAGCAGTTCTTC.

There are many counts of this clonotype. V gene TRBV5-1 combines with J gene TRBJ1-1; TRBD1 might be the D (6 bases). Germline V lookup: CDR1 SGHRS, CDR2 YFSETQ. This CDR3 has 14 residues. V was trimmed by 2 bases and J by 3 bases, leaving 11 bases between them. The CDR3 nucleotides are TGCGCCAGCAGCTTTGCAGGGGCGTACACTGAAGCTTTCTTT. Translating gives CASSFAGAYTEAFF. Using reference TRBV5-1 and TRBJ1-1 for the parts outside the CDR3, the full variable domain is KAGVTQTPRYLIKTRGQQVTLSCSPISGHRSVSWYQQTPGQGLQFLFEYFSETQRNKGNFPGRFSGRQFSNSRSEMNVSTLELGDSALYLCASSFAGAYTEAFFGQGTRLTVV.

This clonotype occurred many times. CDR3 sequence (DNA): TGTGCCAGCAGCTTGGCGGTCCGATCCTACGAGCAGTACTTC. It codes for CASSLAVRSYEQYF. V is TRBV5-6 and J is TRBJ2-7; D not resolved. Germline V gives CDR1 SGHDT, CDR2 YYEEEE. Between the trimmed V and J ends, which lost 0 bases and 1 base, there was a span of 8 bases. The CDR3 loop spans 14 amino acids.

About this clonotype: It may be a read error: a sequence one base away is much more abundant. This chain joins TRBV11-3 and TRBJ2-1; 10 bases agree with TRBD2. CDR1 and CDR2 (germline): SGHNT, YENEEA. V was clipped by 0 bases and J by 9 bases; unmatched bases: 5. The CDR3 runs to 15 residues. This CDR3 reads CASSLESGLASEQFF. In nucleotides, the CDR3 is TGTGCCAGCAGCTTAGAGTCGGGACTAGCGAGTGAGCAGTTCTTC.

This clonotype occurred many times. J is TRBJ2-7 and V is TRBV6-2 or TRBV6-3, with 7 bases lining up with TRBD2. Germline values: CDR1 MNHEY, CDR2 SVGEGT. The length of the CDR3 is 11 residues. The V segment lost 4 bases and the J segment 7 bases; nucleotides outside the gene matches: 1. DNA for the CDR3: TGTGCCAGCAGTTGGCGGGGGGAGCAGTACTTC. It translates to CASSWRGEQYF.

The chain has TRBV2 and TRBJ2-1; D is unclear. There are 14 residues in the CDR3. V lost 8 bases to trimming and J lost 2 bases, with 13 bases between them. Looked up from germline, CDR1 is SNHLY and CDR2 is FYNNEI. The CDR3, as DNA: TGTGCCAGCGATCAGCCGGCGACCTACAATGAGCAGTTCTTC. Amino acids: CASDQPATYNEQFF. Based on the CDR3 plus reference TRBV2 and TRBJ2-1, the full variable domain is EPEVTQTPSHQVTQMGQEVILRCVPISNHLYFYWYRQILGQKVEFLVSFYNNEISEKSEIFDDQFSVERPDGSNFTLKIRSTKLEDSAMYFCASDQPATYNEQFFGPGTRLTVL.

This clonotype appeared many times. The V and J genes are TRBV6-1 and TRBJ2-2; D unresolved. CDR1 and CDR2 from the germline V gene are MNHNS and SASEGT. V dropped 0 bases and J dropped 5 bases, with 16 bases sitting between them. The CDR3 runs 17 residues. The CDR3 DNA sequence: TGTGCCAGCAGTGAAGCTAATGATTGGGCCGAAACCGGGGAGCTGTTTTTT. Protein sequence: CASSEANDWAETGELFF.